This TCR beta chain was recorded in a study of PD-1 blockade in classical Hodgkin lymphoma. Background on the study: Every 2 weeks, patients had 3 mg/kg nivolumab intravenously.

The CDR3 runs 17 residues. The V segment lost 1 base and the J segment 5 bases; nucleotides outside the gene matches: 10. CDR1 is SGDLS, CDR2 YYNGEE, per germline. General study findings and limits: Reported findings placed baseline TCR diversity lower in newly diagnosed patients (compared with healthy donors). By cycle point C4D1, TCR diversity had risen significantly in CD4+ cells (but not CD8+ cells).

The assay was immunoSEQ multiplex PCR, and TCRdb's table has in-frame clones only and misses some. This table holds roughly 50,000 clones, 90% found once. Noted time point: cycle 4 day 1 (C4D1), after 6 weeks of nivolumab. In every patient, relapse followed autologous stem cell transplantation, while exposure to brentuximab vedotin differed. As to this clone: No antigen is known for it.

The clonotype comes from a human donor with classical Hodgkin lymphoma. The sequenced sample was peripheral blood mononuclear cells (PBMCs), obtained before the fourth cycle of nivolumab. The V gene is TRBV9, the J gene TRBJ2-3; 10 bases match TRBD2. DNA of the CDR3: TGTGCCAGCAGCGTAACATGGCCGGGACTAGCGAGAGATACGCAGTATTTT. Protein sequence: CASSVTWPGLARDTQYF.